Listed below are T cell receptor beta chains from one sample, sequenced in a study of control samples from healthy donors and cancer patients. Libraries were prepared by immunoSEQ multiplex PCR; TCRdb keeps only in-frame clonotypes and omits some of them. In the table there are 120,000 or so clones, 88% of which are singletons. The sample taken for sequencing was PBMCs. The source of these receptors is a woman in her sixties with lung cancer. Both conserved end residues are part of each CDR3. D genes are given only for firm matches. Rows give clone size only sometimes, using once, few, many, or a class for an expanded clone.

.,.,TRBJ2-5,TRBV5-4,TGTGCCAGCAGCCCCGCCGGGACCACGACGGGGGAGACCCAGTACTTC,CASSPAGTTTGETQYF
.,.,TRBJ2-3,TRBV3-1/TRBV3-2,TGTGCCAGCAGCCAAGGGGGGGGGCATCGCACAGATACGCAGTATTTT,CASSQGGGHRTDTQYF
few,TRBD2,TRBJ2-7,TRBV4-3,TGCGCCAGCAGCCAAGGACCCTATAGCGGGGGGGACGTGCACGAGCAGTACTTC,CASSQGPYSGGDVHEQYF
.,.,TRBJ1-2,TRBV19,TGTGCCAGTAGTATCCCGGTTCCTAATGGCTACACCTTC,CASSIPVPNGYTF
.,.,TRBJ1-4,TRBV4-3,TGCGCCAGCAGCCAAGATCTCCCACGTGAGGGTGCTAATGAAAAACTGTTTTTT,CASSQDLPREGANEKLFF
.,TRBD1,TRBJ2-1,TRBV4-1,TGCGCCAGCAGCCTGGACAGGGTTGGTGGTGAGCAGTTCTTC,CASSLDRVGGEQFF
few,.,TRBJ2-3,TRBV7-2,TGTGCCAGCAGCCCACCCTCATCCAAGGGTACGCAGTATTTT,CASSPPSSKGTQYF
.,TRBD1,TRBJ1-2,TRBV9,TGTGCCAGCAGCGGCGGGACAGGGGAAGTCTATGGCTACACCTTC,CASSGGTGEVYGYTF
few,.,TRBJ2-1,TRBV10-3,TGTGCCACCGGGTTTAATTACGACAATGAGCAGTTCTTC,CATGFNYDNEQFF
.,TRBD1,TRBJ2-1,TRBV19,TGTGCCAGTAGTACCGGGACAGGGTTCGGTGAGCAGTTCTTC,CASSTGTGFGEQFF
.,.,TRBJ2-5,TRBV6-5,TGTGCCAGCAGTTACCAGGGGGGAGCAGAGACCCAGTACTTC,CASSYQGGAETQYF
once,TRBD2,TRBJ2-5,TRBV5-1,TGCGCCAGCAGCCTTGGTGCGGGAGCCAGAAAAGAGACCCAGTACTTC,CASSLGAGARKETQYF
.,.,TRBJ2-1,TRBV3-1/TRBV3-2,TGTGCCAGCAGCCAAAGTAGCGGAGTCCCCGGGGAGCAGTTCTTC,CASSQSSGVPGEQFF
.,TRBD1,TRBJ2-6,TRBV7-9,TGTGCCAGCAGCTTAGGCGGGACAGGGGGCCTCTCTGGGGCCAACGTCCTGACTTTC,CASSLGGTGGLSGANVLTF
.,TRBD1,TRBJ2-4,TRBV27,TGTGCCAGCAGTCCATTCTCGACAGGGGGTGGAAACATTCAGTACTTC,CASSPFSTGGGNIQYF
once,.,TRBJ2-2,TRBV5-1,TGCGCCAGCAGCGGAAACATGAACACCGGGGAGCTGTTTTTT,CASSGNMNTGELFF
.,.,TRBJ1-6,TRBV5-1,TGCGCCAGCAGCTTGCTGGGACCGAATAATTCACCCCTCCACTTT,CASSLLGPNNSPLHF
.,.,TRBJ1-5,TRBV3-1/TRBV3-2,TGTGCCAGCAGCCAAGATCCGCAGGGTCAATCGCCCCAGCATTTT,CASSQDPQGQSPQHF
.,.,TRBJ1-1,TRBV7-3,TGTGCCAGCAGCTCGAGGGAGGGCACTGAAGCTTTCTTT,CASSSREGTEAFF
.,.,TRBJ2-2,TRBV19,TGTGCCAGTAGAAAGGCGGGGACTCCGAACACCGGGGAGCTGTTTTTT,CASRKAGTPNTGELFF
.,.,TRBJ2-4,TRBV5-1,TGCGCCAGCAGCTTAGCGGTCCAAAACATTCAGTACTTC,CASSLAVQNIQYF
.,TRBD2,TRBJ2-1,TRBV5-1,TGCGCCAGCAGCTGGCCCGACGGGGGGGTCTCCAATGAGCAGTTCTTC,CASSWPDGGVSNEQFF
.,.,TRBJ2-7,TRBV28,TGTGCCAGCAGGGGGCTCGCCTACGAGCAGTACTTC,CASRGLAYEQYF
.,TRBD1,TRBJ2-2,TRBV5-6,TGTGCCAGCAGCTTCGGGACAGGGAGCGCCGGGGAGCTGTTTTTT,CASSFGTGSAGELFF
.,TRBD2,TRBJ2-1,TRBV7-9,TGTGCCAGCAGCTTAGTAGGGCTAGCGGGAGGAGGGAAGTTCTTC,CASSLVGLAGGGKFF
.,TRBD1,TRBJ2-6,TRBV9,TGTGCCAGCAGCGTAGTCAGGACAGGGGTTTGGCCCTCTGGGGCCAACGTCCTGACTTTC,CASSVVRTGVWPSGANVLTF
.,.,TRBJ1-3,TRBV25-1,TGTGCCAGCAGTCCCACGACTGGCTCTGGAAACACCATATATTTT,CASSPTTGSGNTIYF
.,.,TRBJ2-3,TRBV19,TGTGCCAGTAGTCCCCCCGGGGGCGGAAGGGATACGCAGTATTTT,CASSPPGGGRDTQYF
.,TRBD1,TRBJ1-1,TRBV11-2,TGTGCCAGCAGCTCGGGACAGATTGGAACTGAAGCTTTCTTT,CASSSGQIGTEAFF
.,.,TRBJ1-1,TRBV4-2,TGTGCCAGCAGCCAAGGTTGGCAGCCGAACACTGAAGCTTTCTTT,CASSQGWQPNTEAFF
.,TRBD1,TRBJ1-6,TRBV6-5,TGTGCCAGCAGTTGGGGACAGGAAAATTCACCCCTCCACTTT,CASSWGQENSPLHF
once,.,TRBJ1-4,TRBV5-8,TGTGCCAGCAGCTCAGACAGCGCAACTAATGAAAAACTGTTTTTT,CASSSDSATNEKLFF
.,.,TRBJ2-1,TRBV3-1/TRBV3-2,TGTGCCAGCAGCCAAGACCATGCCAATGAGCAGTTCTTC,CASSQDHANEQFF
.,TRBD2,TRBJ2-2,TRBV29-1,TGCAGCGTTGGGAGCGGGAGTGGGACCGGGGAGCTGTTTTTT,CSVGSGSGTGELFF
.,.,TRBJ1-1,TRBV7-9,TGTGCCAGCAGCTCGGTCGGACACACTGAAGCTTTCTTT,CASSSVGHTEAFF
once,TRBD2,TRBJ2-3,TRBV19,TGTGCCAGTAGTTCCCAAGCAGGGACTAGCATAAAAGATACGCAGTATTTT,CASSSQAGTSIKDTQYF
.,.,TRBJ2-5,TRBV6-5,TGTGCCAGCAGTTACCCCCTCGGGACATCTCGAGAGACCCAGTACTTC,CASSYPLGTSRETQYF
.,TRBD2,TRBJ2-3,TRBV9,TGTGCCAGCAGCGTAGAAAGCGGGAGGGCCGATACGCAGTATTTT,CASSVESGRADTQYF
.,.,TRBJ2-7,TRBV3-1/TRBV3-2,TGTGCCAGCAGCCAAACCGTTAGCTCCTACGAGCAGTACTTC,CASSQTVSSYEQYF
.,.,TRBJ1-5,TRBV5-4,TGTGCCAGCAGCTTGGAAGGGGGGAATCAGCCCCAGCATTTT,CASSLEGGNQPQHF
once,TRBD1,TRBJ2-5,TRBV24-1,TGTGCCACCAGTGATCAGGGACAGGGGGCGCATGAGACCCAGTACTTC,CATSDQGQGAHETQYF
once,.,TRBJ1-6,TRBV27,TGTGCCAGCAGTTTTCAACAGGGACGCAATTCACCCCTCCACTTT,CASSFQQGRNSPLHF
.,TRBD2,TRBJ2-1,TRBV7-9,TGTGCCAGCAGCTTAGGGTATGGTAGCGGGAAAAAAGGTGAGCAGTTCTTC,CASSLGYGSGKKGEQFF
.,.,TRBJ2-2,TRBV3-1/TRBV3-2,TGTGCCAGCACCAAAACTGCCTGGCACCCGGGTGCGGTCGGGGAGCTGTTTTTT,CASTKTAWHPGAVGELFF
.,TRBD1,TRBJ2-7,TRBV5-8,TGTGCCAGCAGCTTGAGGACAGGGGACAACGAGCAGTACTTC,CASSLRTGDNEQYF
.,.,TRBJ2-1,TRBV5-1,TGCGCCAGCAGCCCCACACCCACAGGGAATGAGCAGTTCTTC,CASSPTPTGNEQFF
.,TRBD2,TRBJ2-1,TRBV7-2,TGTGCCAGCAGGCCCGGGACTACGCTCTACAATGAGCAGTTCTTC,CASRPGTTLYNEQFF
.,TRBD1,TRBJ1-2,TRBV6-5,TGTGCCAGCAGCTCCAGGGGGCCCCCTAGGGGCTACACCTTC,CASSSRGPPRGYTF
once,.,TRBJ1-2,TRBV6-1,TGTGCCAGCAGTGAAGACAGCTTAGACTATGGCTACACCTTC,CASSEDSLDYGYTF
.,.,TRBJ1-3,TRBV2,TGTGCCAGCAGTGATTCCAGGGCTGGAAACACCATATATTTT,CASSDSRAGNTIYF
once,.,TRBJ2-6,TRBV19,TGTGCCAGTAGTATTGCCCTACTTAATTCTGGGGCCAACGTCCTGACTTTC,CASSIALLNSGANVLTF
once,.,TRBJ2-2,TRBV3-1/TRBV3-2,TGTGCCAGCAGCCAAGTGGGGAACGGGCTCGGGGAGCTGTTTTTT,CASSQVGNGLGELFF
.,TRBD1,TRBJ2-5,TRBV19,TGTGCCAGTAGTATACTCCAGGGGGCTAGGGAGACCCAGTACTTC,CASSILQGARETQYF
.,.,TRBJ1-2,TRBV6-5,TGTGCCAGTGCGGGGTGGGGCTATGGCTACACCTTC,CASAGWGYGYTF
.,.,TRBJ2-7,TRBV5-5,TGTGCCAGCAGCTTGGATGCAGGGCACTACGAGCAGTACTTC,CASSLDAGHYEQYF
.,.,TRBJ2-2,TRBV7-9,TGTGCCAGCAGCGACCTCTTGTCGCCCCTCTGGCTGTTTTTT,CASSDLLSPLWLFF
few,.,TRBJ2-5,TRBV29-1,TGCAGCGTTGTTCCCGGTCAAGAGACCCAGTACTTC,CSVVPGQETQYF